The rows below give T cell receptor beta chains drawn from one sample of a study of CD8+CD57+ T cells in acquired aplastic anemia. TCRdb used MiXCR to reprocess the reads, holding one entry per CDR3 protein. Of a few hundred thousand distinct CDR3 sequences detected, over 60% appear once; the ten largest clones hold 25% to 30%. Sequencing was done on a sample of sorted CD4+, CD8+, or CD8+CD57+ T cells (not recorded which) from PBMCs. Receptors were obtained from a human donor in good health. CDR3s include the opening cysteine and the closing phenylalanine or tryptophan. A D gene is named only where the DNA matches it firmly. Clone size is not always given. Where it is, it says once, few, many or a class for expanded clones.

j_gene: TRBJ2-7
d_gene: -
v_gene: TRBV6-5
abundance: -
CDR3aa: CASSYRRGGYEQYF
CDR3nt: TGTGCCAGCAGTTACAGGCGGGGCGGCTACGAGCAGTACTTC

j_gene: TRBJ1-1
d_gene: -
v_gene: TRBV9
abundance: medium-sized
CDR3aa: CASSGSNTEAFF
CDR3nt: TGTGCCAGCAGCGGATCGAACACTGAAGCTTTCTTT

j_gene: TRBJ2-7
d_gene: -
v_gene: TRBV5-6
abundance: once
CDR3aa: CASSLVRISYEQYF
CDR3nt: TGTGCCAGCAGCTTGGTTCGGATTTCCTACGAGCAGTACTTC

j_gene: TRBJ2-7
d_gene: -
v_gene: TRBV9
abundance: many
CDR3aa: CASSVQGKDYEQYF
CDR3nt: TGTGCCAGCAGCGTACAGGGAAAGGACTACGAGCAGTACTTC

j_gene: TRBJ2-3
d_gene: -
v_gene: TRBV9
abundance: -
CDR3aa: CASSQALLIHDTQYF
CDR3nt: TGTGCCAGCAGCCAGGCCCTTCTAATTCATGATACGCAGTATTTT

j_gene: TRBJ2-2
d_gene: TRBD1
v_gene: TRBV24-1
abundance: -
CDR3aa: CATRGTVDTGELFF
CDR3nt: TGTGCCACCAGGGGGACAGTCGACACCGGGGAGCTGTTTTTT

j_gene: TRBJ1-4
d_gene: -
v_gene: TRBV7-9
abundance: -
CDR3aa: CASRGPGINEKLFF
CDR3nt: TGTGCCAGCAGGGGACCGGGTATAAATGAAAAACTGTTTTTT

j_gene: TRBJ2-3
d_gene: TRBD2
v_gene: TRBV4-1
abundance: -
CDR3aa: CASSPILREGTQYF
CDR3nt: TGCGCCAGCAGCCCTATACTGCGGGAGGGGACGCAGTATTTT

j_gene: TRBJ1-1
d_gene: TRBD1
v_gene: TRBV7-9
abundance: -
CDR3aa: CASSRGTGGSENTEAFF
CDR3nt: TGTGCCAGCAGTCGTGGGACAGGGGGCTCCGAGAACACTGAAGCTTTCTTT

j_gene: TRBJ1-2
d_gene: TRBD1
v_gene: TRBV6-6
abundance: -
CDR3aa: CASSRAYRDRGSGYTF
CDR3nt: TGTGCCAGCAGTAGAGCTTACCGGGACAGGGGATCTGGCTACACCTTC

j_gene: TRBJ2-5
d_gene: -
v_gene: TRBV7-3
abundance: -
CDR3aa: CASSLGVGRETQYF
CDR3nt: TGTGCCAGCAGCTTAGGGGTGGGGAGGGAGACCCAGTACTTC

j_gene: TRBJ1-6
d_gene: TRBD1
v_gene: TRBV12-5
abundance: many
CDR3aa: CASGLLTGTGADSYNSPLHF
CDR3nt: TGTGCTAGTGGTTTGTTAACCGGGACAGGGGCCGACTCCTATAATTCACCCCTCCACTTT

j_gene: TRBJ1-6
d_gene: -
v_gene: TRBV12-3/TRBV12-4
abundance: -
CDR3aa: CASSLSGRENSPLHF
CDR3nt: TGTGCCAGCAGTTTAAGCGGCAGGGAAAATTCACCCCTCCACTTT

j_gene: TRBJ2-7
d_gene: -
v_gene: TRBV3-1
abundance: many
CDR3aa: CASSQVAGTLHEQYF
CDR3nt: TGTGCCAGCAGCCAAGTTGCGGGAACTCTCCACGAGCAGTACTTC

j_gene: TRBJ2-1
d_gene: -
v_gene: TRBV7-6
abundance: -
CDR3aa: CASSLGGQISSYEQFF
CDR3nt: TGTGCCAGCAGCTTAGGGGGCCAGATTTCAAGTTATGAGCAGTTCTTC

j_gene: TRBJ2-5
d_gene: -
v_gene: TRBV7-2
abundance: few
CDR3aa: CASSQGGLQETQYF
CDR3nt: TGTGCCAGCAGCCAGGGGGGATTACAAGAGACCCAGTACTTC

j_gene: TRBJ2-5
d_gene: -
v_gene: TRBV11-2
abundance: -
CDR3aa: CASSSMGERETQYF
CDR3nt: TGTGCCAGCAGTTCCATGGGGGAGAGGGAGACCCAGTACTTC

j_gene: TRBJ1-1
d_gene: TRBD1
v_gene: TRBV24-1
abundance: -
CDR3aa: CATSDGQGPNTEAFF
CDR3nt: TGTGCCACCAGTGACGGACAGGGACCGAACACTGAAGCCTTCTTT

j_gene: TRBJ2-7
d_gene: -
v_gene: TRBV20-1
abundance: -
CDR3aa: CSASLRGGRTYEQYF
CDR3nt: TGCAGTGCCAGTTTGAGGGGAGGACGTACCTACGAGCAGTACTTC

j_gene: TRBJ1-1
d_gene: -
v_gene: TRBV10-2
abundance: -
CDR3aa: CASRQAGNTEAFF
CDR3nt: TGCGCCAGCAGACAGGCGGGAAACACTGAAGCTTTCTTT

j_gene: TRBJ1-1
d_gene: -
v_gene: TRBV29-1
abundance: -
CDR3aa: CSVGGTYMNTEAFF
CDR3nt: TGCAGCGTTGGTGGGACATACATGAACACTGAAGCTTTCTTT

j_gene: TRBJ1-6
d_gene: -
v_gene: TRBV11-2
abundance: -
CDR3aa: CASSPGIILHF
CDR3nt: TGTGCCAGCAGCCCCGGGATTATCCTCCACTTT

j_gene: TRBJ2-5
d_gene: TRBD1
v_gene: TRBV5-8
abundance: many
CDR3aa: CASSWTGGESGETQYF
CDR3nt: TGTGCCAGCAGCTGGACAGGGGGCGAATCGGGAGAGACCCAGTACTTC

j_gene: TRBJ1-1
d_gene: TRBD1
v_gene: TRBV4-1
abundance: many
CDR3aa: CASSLGQGFNTEAFF
CDR3nt: TGCGCCAGCAGCCTCGGACAGGGTTTTAACACTGAAGCTTTCTTT

j_gene: TRBJ2-1
d_gene: TRBD2
v_gene: TRBV29-1
abundance: -
CDR3aa: CSVGFSGGNEQFF
CDR3nt: TGCAGCGTTGGTTTTAGCGGGGGAAATGAGCAGTTCTTC

j_gene: TRBJ2-3
d_gene: -
v_gene: TRBV24-1
abundance: once
CDR3aa: CATSYTGLNPDTQYF
CDR3nt: TGTGCCACCAGTTACACCGGCCTTAACCCAGATACGCAGTATTTT

j_gene: TRBJ2-7
d_gene: -
v_gene: TRBV5-4
abundance: -
CDR3aa: CASTLGGCEQCF
CDR3nt: TGTGCCAGCACCTTGGGGGGCTGCGAGCAGTGCTTC

j_gene: TRBJ2-7
d_gene: TRBD2
v_gene: TRBV10-3
abundance: -
CDR3aa: CAIRATSGVDEQYF
CDR3nt: TGTGCCATCAGAGCGACTAGCGGGGTGGATGAGCAGTACTTC

j_gene: TRBJ2-7
d_gene: TRBD2
v_gene: TRBV20-1
abundance: -
CDR3aa: CSAEMSSGSIYEQYF
CDR3nt: TGCAGTGCCGAGATGTCTAGCGGGAGCATCTACGAGCAGTACTTC

j_gene: TRBJ2-1
d_gene: -
v_gene: TRBV7-3
abundance: -
CDR3aa: CASSLRGQGDEQFF
CDR3nt: TGTGCCAGCAGCTTACGGGGGCAGGGGGATGAGCAGTTCTTC

j_gene: TRBJ1-5
d_gene: -
v_gene: TRBV7-2
abundance: -
CDR3aa: CASQGDGGGGNQPQHF
CDR3nt: TGTGCCAGCCAAGGAGATGGGGGAGGTGGCAATCAGCCCCAGCATTTT

j_gene: TRBJ1-2
d_gene: -
v_gene: TRBV25-1
abundance: -
CDR3aa: CASSLVGGSRVNYGYTF
CDR3nt: TGTGCCAGCAGCCTTGTGGGGGGGTCGAGGGTTAACTATGGCTACACCTTC

j_gene: TRBJ1-5
d_gene: -
v_gene: TRBV7-3
abundance: -
CDR3aa: CASSFGGGQPQHF
CDR3nt: TGTGCCAGCAGCTTCGGGGGGGGGCAGCCCCAGCATTTT

j_gene: TRBJ2-3
d_gene: TRBD1
v_gene: TRBV10-3
abundance: many
CDR3aa: CAISEGTGALLDTQYF
CDR3nt: TGTGCCATCAGTGAAGGGACAGGGGCTCTTTTGGATACGCAGTATTTT

j_gene: TRBJ1-1
d_gene: TRBD1
v_gene: TRBV19
abundance: many
CDR3aa: CASSADRGAEAFF
CDR3nt: TGTGCCAGTAGTGCCGACAGGGGCGCTGAAGCTTTCTTT

j_gene: TRBJ2-1
d_gene: -
v_gene: TRBV20-1
abundance: -
CDR3aa: CSASRLTYNEQFF
CDR3nt: TGCAGTGCATCACGACTAACCTACAATGAGCAGTTCTTC

j_gene: TRBJ1-1
d_gene: TRBD1
v_gene: TRBV20-1
abundance: -
CDR3aa: CSACRDRRNTEAFF
CDR3nt: TGCAGTGCTTGTAGGGACAGGAGGAACACTGAAGCTTTCTTT

j_gene: TRBJ2-3
d_gene: -
v_gene: TRBV15
abundance: -
CDR3aa: CATSRDWEDTQYF
CDR3nt: TGTGCCACCAGCAGAGACTGGGAAGATACGCAGTATTTT

j_gene: TRBJ2-7
d_gene: -
v_gene: TRBV15
abundance: once
CDR3aa: CATSKTVSFYEQYF
CDR3nt: TGTGCCACCAGCAAAACAGTGAGCTTCTACGAGCAGTACTTC

j_gene: TRBJ2-5
d_gene: TRBD1
v_gene: TRBV7-9
abundance: -
CDR3aa: CASSLEGQGTETQYF
CDR3nt: TGTGCCAGCAGCTTAGAGGGACAGGGGACTGAGACCCAGTACTTC

j_gene: TRBJ2-3
d_gene: TRBD2
v_gene: TRBV19
abundance: few
CDR3aa: CGSSTSGGGTDTQYF
CDR3nt: TGTGGCAGTAGTACCAGCGGGGGGGGTACAGATACGCAGTATTTT

j_gene: TRBJ1-5
d_gene: -
v_gene: TRBV20-1
abundance: -
CDR3aa: CSAAPGKFQPQHF
CDR3nt: TGCAGTGCCGCCCCGGGGAAGTTTCAGCCCCAGCATTTT

j_gene: TRBJ2-1
d_gene: -
v_gene: TRBV20-1
abundance: -
CDR3aa: CSALKVHEQFF
CDR3nt: TGCAGCGCGCTAAAAGTCCATGAGCAGTTCTTC

j_gene: TRBJ2-3
d_gene: -
v_gene: TRBV5-1
abundance: -
CDR3aa: CASSLVDGDTQYF
CDR3nt: TGCGCCAGCAGCTTGGTGGACGGGGATACGCAGTATTTT

j_gene: TRBJ1-4
d_gene: -
v_gene: TRBV2
abundance: many
CDR3aa: CASSEGGRSGEKLFF
CDR3nt: TGTGCCAGCAGTGAAGGGGGCAGGTCCGGTGAAAAACTGTTTTTT